One sample yielded the 8 T cell receptor beta chains listed below, sequenced in a study of T cell changes during pregnancy in multiple sclerosis. Libraries were prepared by immunoSEQ multiplex PCR; TCRdb keeps only in-frame clonotypes and omits some of them. The sample shows tens of thousands of clones, 93% of them seen only once. Sequenced material: peripheral blood, taken after pregnancy. These receptors came from a female donor with multiple sclerosis, enrolled in a pregnancy study.

CDR3 residues: CASSLVGGVPSYEQYF. In DNA, the CDR3 is TGTGCCAGCAGCTTAGTAGGGGGGGTCCCCTCCTACGAGCAGTACTTC. This chain uses TRBV7-6 with TRBJ2-7; maybe TRBD2 (7 bases). The CDR3 length is 16 residues. From germline, CDR1 is SGHVS and CDR2 FNYEAQ. The V end lost 1 base, the J end lost 0 bases, and 13 bases lay between the germline ends.

This clone appeared a single time. The chain uses TRBV7-2 and TRBJ1-4; D possibly corresponds to TRBD1 (5 bases). Germline values: CDR1 SGHTA, CDR2 FQGNSA. The length of the CDR3 is 12 residues. Trimming removed 8 bases from V and 6 bases from J, with 10 bases in between. The CDR3 coding sequence is TGTGCCAGCGGGGCTTCGCATGAAAAACTGTTTTTT. It codes for CASGASHEKLFF.

The chain employs TRBV6-5 and TRBJ2-2; unclear D gene. Germline V gives CDR1 MNHEY, CDR2 SVGAGI. Trimming cost V 4 bases and J 8 bases, with 5 bases left between them. The CDR3 loop spans 11 amino acids. The CDR3 loop reads CASSFLGELFF. CDR3 bases: TGTGCCAGCAGTTTTCTAGGGGAGCTGTTTTTT.

This clone has more than one count but fewer than ten. The chain couples TRBV29-1 to TRBJ1-1; 7 nucleotides line up with TRBD1. Germline-derived CDR1 and CDR2 are SQVTM and ANQGSEA. V dropped 5 bases and J dropped 1; count of bases not matched to a gene: 1. The CDR3 runs 12 residues. DNA of the CDR3: TGCAGCGTTCGGGACAGGAACACTGAAGCTTTCTTT. The encoded protein is CSVRDRNTEAFF.

This chain connects TRBV4-1 to TRBJ2-3; 10 bases are a match to TRBD2. J gave up 6 bases and V 3 bases, and 12 bases lay outside the gene matches. CDR1 is MGHRA and CDR2 is YSYEKL in the germline V gene. This CDR3 has 17 amino acids. In nucleotides, the CDR3 is TGCGCCAGCAGCCAGTTTACCAGCGGGAGGGCCGTGGATACGCAGTATTTT. This gives the protein CASSQFTSGRAVDTQYF.

The chain links TRBV9 to TRBJ1-1, with D possibly being TRBD1 (5 bases). Germline loops: CDR1 SGDLS, CDR2 YYNGEE. V shed 4 bases and J shed 5 bases, with 15 bases lying between them. The CDR3 consists of 14 residues. The CDR3 DNA sequence: TGTGCCAGCAGCTCTTTGGGGGGGGGAACTGAAGCTTTCTTT. Its protein product is CASSSLGGGTEAFF.

J is TRBJ2-7 and V is TRBV5-1; TRBD2 aligns across 9 bases. Trimming took 6 bases from V and 5 from J; bases not matched to a gene: 6. There are 13 residues in the CDR3. The germline gives CDR1 SGHRS, CDR2 YFSETQ. CDR3 DNA sequence: TGCGCCAGCACCCTCTCTAGCGGGAACGAGCAGTACTTC. It codes for CASTLSSGNEQYF.

This chain connects TRBV27 to TRBJ2-3; D remains ambiguous. CDR3 length: 11 amino acids. Germline CDR1 reads MNHEY; CDR2 reads SMNVEV (reference sequence). V dropped 4 bases and J dropped 5 bases, with 4 bases sitting between them. CDR3 nucleotide sequence: TGTGCCAGCAGTTCGTTAGATACGCAGTATTTT. Amino acid sequence: CASSSLDTQYF.